This T cell receptor beta chain was observed in a study of T cells in Graves' hyperthyroidism and ophthalmopathy. Study findings and constraints: Blood also carried most thyroid clonotypes expanded above 0.001.

Amplification of TCR beta CDR3 regions used RNA as the template. First-round RT-PCR with HTBI primers amplified the TCR CDR3 region. TCRdb re-derived calls from the multiplex PCR reads in MiXCR, one entry per CDR3 protein. The sample includes some 740,000 distinct CDR3 sequences, 14% of them seen just once. Any patient presenting with uncontrolled infection, other autoimmune disease, pregnancy or lactation was left out. This clonotype was observed a few times. The target antigen is unknown. The sample taken for sequencing was blood. The source of this sequence is a woman younger than 35 with Graves' hyperthyroidism.

This chain's CDR3 is CSVQVTGPTDYTF. The DNA of the CDR3 is TGCAGCGTGCAAGTGACGGGCCCTACCGACTACACCTTC. J is TRBJ1-2 and V is TRBV29-1, with no clear D. The CDR3 is made up of 13 amino acids. V was pared by 6 bases and J by 10 bases, with 21 bases between. Per germline, CDR1 SQVTM and CDR2 ANQGSEA.